The rows below give T cell receptor beta chains drawn from one sample of a study of regulatory T cells in long-lasting Graves disease. TCRdb ran MiXCR on the multiplex PCR reads and lists one entry per CDR3 protein. The data hold roughly 500,000 distinct CDR3 sequences, with 13% observed a single time. The data were also submitted as part of a second study, on T cells in Graves' hyperthyroidism and ophthalmopathy.

The input for sequencing was peripheral blood mononuclear cells (PBMCs), taken at new diagnosis, from a patient treated with antithyroid drugs. These receptors originate from a man aged 25 to 40 with Graves disease. Both conserved end residues are part of each CDR3. D genes are given only for firm matches. Size values are once, few and many counts, or a class for expanded clones, and some rows have none.

size,V,D,length,J,CDR3
many,TRBV18,.,13,TRBJ1-2,CASSPRGDYGYTF
many,TRBV2,.,14,TRBJ2-7,CASRGVGDPYEQYF
few,TRBV7-9,TRBD2,16,TRBJ2-3,CASSFPLAGVKDTQYF
many,TRBV5-1,TRBD2,16,TRBJ2-1,CASSLEREDSYNEQFF
.,TRBV5-1,TRBD2,17,TRBJ2-1,CASSVNPGLAGGIEQFF
many,TRBV3-1,.,13,TRBJ1-2,CASSHREGTRYTF
many,TRBV5-1,TRBD1,14,TRBJ1-1,CATTLSGGPTEAFF
many,TRBV20-1,.,12,TRBJ2-7,CSAKESSYEQYF
.,TRBV28,.,15,TRBJ1-2,CASSLGPDISDGYTF
many,TRBV27,.,12,TRBJ2-3,CASSHDTDTQYF
many,TRBV18,.,15,TRBJ2-3,CASSPYGLSTDTQYF
many,TRBV12-3/TRBV12-4,.,14,TRBJ1-5,CASSSPGANQPQHF
.,TRBV5-6,.,15,TRBJ1-2,CASSLDPVGHYGYTF
many,TRBV7-2,.,13,TRBJ2-1,CASSLGQDNEQFF
many,TRBV7-9,.,15,TRBJ2-2,CASSPAPGETGELFF
few,TRBV30,.,14,TRBJ2-1,CAWNGGGPYNEQFF
many,TRBV6-5,.,13,TRBJ2-1,CASSYRGRDEQFF
many,TRBV12-3/TRBV12-4,TRBD2,20,TRBJ2-5,CASRADRSGARESPGETQYF
many,TRBV13,.,13,TRBJ2-2,CASSSERAGELFF
.,TRBV29-1,.,12,TRBJ1-1,CSVCRSRTEAFF
many,TRBV27,.,17,TRBJ1-2,CASTLTRRMGTHYGYTF
many,TRBV10-1,TRBD2,16,TRBJ2-7,CASSGATGTNSYEQYF
many,TRBV12-3/TRBV12-4,.,13,TRBJ2-7,CASSLATPDEQYF
many,TRBV7-3,TRBD2,16,TRBJ2-4,CARGLAGDITKNIQYF
.,TRBV19,.,15,TRBJ2-2,CASSIEAARTGELFF
many,TRBV29-1,.,19,TRBJ1-5,CSVVEHTHDALCSNQPQHF
many,TRBV27,.,13,TRBJ1-1,CASSLLRNTEAFF
many,TRBV12-3/TRBV12-4,TRBD2,16,TRBJ2-1,CASSLGTSGTGGEQFF
few,TRBV20-1,.,13,TRBJ1-5,CSARQNSNQPQHF
.,TRBV19,.,15,TRBJ2-7,CASSMIGGVSYEQYF
many,TRBV10-1,TRBD1,17,.,CASSESGDSKQQETQYF
few,TRBV5-1,.,16,TRBJ1-2,CASSLARNRIPYGYTF
.,TRBV19,TRBD2,15,TRBJ2-3,CASISEGGPPDTQYF
many,TRBV27,.,11,TRBJ1-4,CASSFAGKLFF
.,TRBV25-1,TRBD1,18,TRBJ2-3,CASSGIIGSIGGSDTQYF
.,TRBV10-1,.,15,TRBJ2-3,CASKPGGTSTDTQYF
many,TRBV5-4,TRBD2,15,TRBJ2-5,CATSRAGGQEETQYF
many,TRBV7-2,.,14,TRBJ2-7,CASLRGPMTYEQYF
.,TRBV7-9,.,13,TRBJ2-4,CASSRAGEHIQYF
many,TRBV28,.,13,TRBJ1-5,CASRDNSNQPQHF
many,TRBV6-2/TRBV6-3,.,11,TRBJ1-1,CASSYGPEAFF
.,TRBV9,.,13,TRBJ1-1,CASSTSDGHEAFF
.,TRBV6-2/TRBV6-3,TRBD1,17,TRBJ1-1,CASSSTGTGDPSPEAFF
many,TRBV11-1,.,14,TRBJ2-7,CASSLDQDDYEQYF
many,TRBV28,.,14,TRBJ1-1,CASSEDRTNTEAFF
many,TRBV7-8,.,13,TRBJ1-1,CASSLVPPNEAFF
many,TRBV20-1,TRBD2,14,TRBJ2-7,CSAKRQRGSYEQYF
.,TRBV27,TRBD2,16,TRBJ2-5,CASSVLAGGDQGTQYF
few,TRBV6-2/TRBV6-3,.,15,TRBJ2-4,CASSFSYLAKNIQYF
many,TRBV5-1,.,13,TRBJ2-1,CASSLAGHLGQFF
few,TRBV19,.,15,TRBJ2-3,CASSKWGELKDTQYF
many,TRBV12-3/TRBV12-4,.,14,TRBJ2-7,CASSLAGLTYEQYF